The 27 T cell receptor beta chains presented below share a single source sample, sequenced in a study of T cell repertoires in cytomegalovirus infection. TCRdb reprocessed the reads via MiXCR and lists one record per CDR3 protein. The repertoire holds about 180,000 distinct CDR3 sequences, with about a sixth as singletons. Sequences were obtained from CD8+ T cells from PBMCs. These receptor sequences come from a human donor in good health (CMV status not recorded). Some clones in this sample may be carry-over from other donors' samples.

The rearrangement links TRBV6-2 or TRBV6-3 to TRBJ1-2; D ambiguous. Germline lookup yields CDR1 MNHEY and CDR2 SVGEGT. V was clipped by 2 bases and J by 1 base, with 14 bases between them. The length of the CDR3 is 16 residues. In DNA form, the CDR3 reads TGTGCCAGCAGTTACCTGGGAGGATTCGATAACTATGGCTACACCTTC. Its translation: CASSYLGGFDNYGYTF.

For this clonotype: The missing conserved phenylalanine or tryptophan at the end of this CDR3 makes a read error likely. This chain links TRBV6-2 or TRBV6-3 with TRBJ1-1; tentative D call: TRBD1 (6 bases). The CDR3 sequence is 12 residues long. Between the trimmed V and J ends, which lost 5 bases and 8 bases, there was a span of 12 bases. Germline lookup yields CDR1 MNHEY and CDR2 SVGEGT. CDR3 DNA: TGTGCCAGCAGTCCACAGGGAACCGAAGCTTTCTTA. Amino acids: CASSPQGTEAFL.

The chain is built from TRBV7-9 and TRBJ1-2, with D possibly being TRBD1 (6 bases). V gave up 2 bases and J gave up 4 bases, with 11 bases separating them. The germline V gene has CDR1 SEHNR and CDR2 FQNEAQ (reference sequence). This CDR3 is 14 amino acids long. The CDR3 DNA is TGTGCCAGCAGCTTACTGGGACACCTCTATGGCTACACCTTC. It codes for CASSLLGHLYGYTF.

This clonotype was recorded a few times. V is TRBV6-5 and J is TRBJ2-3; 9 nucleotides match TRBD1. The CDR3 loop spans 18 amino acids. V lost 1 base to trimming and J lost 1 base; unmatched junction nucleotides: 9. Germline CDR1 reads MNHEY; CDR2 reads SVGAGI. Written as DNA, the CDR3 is TGTGCCAGCAGTTACTTTATACAGGGGGCGCGCGGCACAGATACGCAGTATTTT. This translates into CASSYFIQGARGTDTQYF.

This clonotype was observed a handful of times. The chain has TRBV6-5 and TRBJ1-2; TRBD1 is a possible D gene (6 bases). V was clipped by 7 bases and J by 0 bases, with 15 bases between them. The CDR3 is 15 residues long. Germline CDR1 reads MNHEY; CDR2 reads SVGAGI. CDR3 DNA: TGTGCCAGCAAACAGGGACCGTCGGCTAACTATGGCTACACCTTC. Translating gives CASKQGPSANYGYTF.

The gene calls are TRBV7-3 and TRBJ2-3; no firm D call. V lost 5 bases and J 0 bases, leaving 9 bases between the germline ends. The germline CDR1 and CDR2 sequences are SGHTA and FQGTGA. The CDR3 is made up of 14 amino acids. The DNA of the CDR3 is TGTGCCAGCAGCGAAACCCCGAGCACAGATACGCAGTATTTT. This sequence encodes CASSETPSTDTQYF. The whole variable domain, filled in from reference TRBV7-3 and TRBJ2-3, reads GAGVSQTPSNKVTEKGKYVELRCDPISGHTALYWYRQSLGQGPEFLIYFQGTGAADDSGLPNDRFFAVRPEGSVSTLKIQRTERGDSAVYLCASSETPSTDTQYFGPGTRLTVL.

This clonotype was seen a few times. The CDR3, as DNA: TGTGCCACCAGCAGAGATCGAAACCTAAACACCGGGGAGCTGTTTTTT. It translates to CATSRDRNLNTGELFF. This chain uses TRBV15 with TRBJ2-2; D uncertain. Germline lookup yields CDR1 LNHNV and CDR2 YYDKDF (reference sequence). The V end lost 0 bases, the J end lost 2 bases, and 10 bases lay between the germline ends. CDR3 length: 16 residues.

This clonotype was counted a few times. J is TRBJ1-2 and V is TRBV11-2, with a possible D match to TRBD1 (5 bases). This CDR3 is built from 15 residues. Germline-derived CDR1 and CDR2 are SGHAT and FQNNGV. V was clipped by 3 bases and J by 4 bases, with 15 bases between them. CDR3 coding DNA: TGTGCCAGCAGCTTTCCCGTTGGGGGGAGCTATGGCTACACCTTC. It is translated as CASSFPVGGSYGYTF.

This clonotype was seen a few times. CDR3 sequence (DNA): TGTGCCACCCCGAGCGGGGGTAAGTACAATGAGCAGTTCTTC. This codes for CATPSGGKYNEQFF. The chain recombines TRBV11-2 with TRBJ2-1, with 8 bases lining up with TRBD2. The CDR3 extends over 14 amino acids. The V and J ends lost 10 bases and 4 bases, in that order; junction bases with no gene match: 9. Germline V gene sequence: CDR1 SGHAT, CDR2 FQNNGV.

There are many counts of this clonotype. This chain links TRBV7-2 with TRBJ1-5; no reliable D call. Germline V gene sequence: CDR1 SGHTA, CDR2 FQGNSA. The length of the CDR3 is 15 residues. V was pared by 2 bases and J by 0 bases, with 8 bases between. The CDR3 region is CASSLRGYSNQPQHF. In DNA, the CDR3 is TGTGCCAGCAGCTTACGGGGTTATAGCAATCAGCCCCAGCATTTT. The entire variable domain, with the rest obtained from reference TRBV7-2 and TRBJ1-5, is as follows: GAGVSQSPSNKVTEKGKDVELRCDPISGHTALYWYRQSLGQGLEFLIYFQGNSAPDKSGLPSDRFSAERTGGSVSTLTIQRTQQEDSAVYLCASSLRGYSNQPQHFGDGTRLSIL.

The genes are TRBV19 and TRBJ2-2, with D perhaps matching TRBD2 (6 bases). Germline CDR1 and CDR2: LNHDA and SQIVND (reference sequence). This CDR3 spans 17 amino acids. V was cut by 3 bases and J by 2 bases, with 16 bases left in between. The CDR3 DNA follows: TGTGCCAGTAGTATGGGCGAGACTAGACTCAACACCGGGGAGCTGTTTTTT. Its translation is CASSMGETRLNTGELFF.

DNA of the CDR3: TGTGCCAGCACTAAATCGTGGGGGACCCTCAACACCGGGGAGCTGTTTTTT. It yields the protein CASTKSWGTLNTGELFF. V and J are TRBV6-2 or TRBV6-3 and TRBJ2-2; D is tentatively TRBD1 or TRBD2 (5 bases each). CDR1 and CDR2 (germline): MNHEY, SVGEGT. This CDR3 spans 17 amino acids. V shed 7 bases and J shed 2 bases, with 20 bases lying between them.

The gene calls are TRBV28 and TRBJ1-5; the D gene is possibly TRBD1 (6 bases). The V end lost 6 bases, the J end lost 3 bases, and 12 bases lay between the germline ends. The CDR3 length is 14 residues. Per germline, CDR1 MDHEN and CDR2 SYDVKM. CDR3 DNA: TGTGCCAGCAGCCCCGGACAGACCAATCAGCCCCAGCATTTT. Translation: CASSPGQTNQPQHF.

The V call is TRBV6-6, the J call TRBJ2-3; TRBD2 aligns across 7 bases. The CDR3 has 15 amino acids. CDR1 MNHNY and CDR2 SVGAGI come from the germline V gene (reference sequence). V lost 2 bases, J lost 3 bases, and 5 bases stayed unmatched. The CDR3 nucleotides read TGTGCCAGCAGTTACAGCGGGGAGGGAACAGATACGCAGTATTTT. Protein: CASSYSGEGTDTQYF.

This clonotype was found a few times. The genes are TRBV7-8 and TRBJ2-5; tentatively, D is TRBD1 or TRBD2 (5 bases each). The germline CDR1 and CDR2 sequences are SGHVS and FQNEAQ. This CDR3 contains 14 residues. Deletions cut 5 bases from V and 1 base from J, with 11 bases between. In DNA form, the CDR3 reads TGTGCCAGCAGCATGGGGACCTTCCAAGAGACCCAGTACTTC. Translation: CASSMGTFQETQYF.

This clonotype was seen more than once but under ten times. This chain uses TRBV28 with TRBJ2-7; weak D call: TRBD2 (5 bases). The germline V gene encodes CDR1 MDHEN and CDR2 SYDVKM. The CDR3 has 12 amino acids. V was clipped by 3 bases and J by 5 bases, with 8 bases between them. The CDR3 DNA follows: TGTGCCAGCAGTTTCCCGAGGGACGAGCAGTACTTC. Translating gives CASSFPRDEQYF.

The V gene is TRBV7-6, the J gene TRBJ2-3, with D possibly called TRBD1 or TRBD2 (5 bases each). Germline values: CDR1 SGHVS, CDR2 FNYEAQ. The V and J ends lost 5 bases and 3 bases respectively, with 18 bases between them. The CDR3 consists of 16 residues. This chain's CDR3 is CASSHIRDPRTDTQYF. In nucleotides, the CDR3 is TGTGCCAGCAGCCACATCCGGGACCCGAGGACAGATACGCAGTATTTT.

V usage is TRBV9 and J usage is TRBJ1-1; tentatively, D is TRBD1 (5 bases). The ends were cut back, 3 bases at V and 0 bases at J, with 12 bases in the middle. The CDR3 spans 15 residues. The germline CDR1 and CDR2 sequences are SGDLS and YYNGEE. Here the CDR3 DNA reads TGTGCCAGCAGCGCAACTCCAGGGATGAACACTGAAGCTTTCTTT. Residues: CASSATPGMNTEAFF.

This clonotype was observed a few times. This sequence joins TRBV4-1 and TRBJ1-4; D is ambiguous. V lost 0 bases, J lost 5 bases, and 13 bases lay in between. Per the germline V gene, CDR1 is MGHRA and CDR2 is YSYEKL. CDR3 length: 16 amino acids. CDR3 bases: TGCGCCAGCAGCCAAGAACCCTATCCGGACAATGAAAAACTGTTTTTT. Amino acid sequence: CASSQEPYPDNEKLFF.

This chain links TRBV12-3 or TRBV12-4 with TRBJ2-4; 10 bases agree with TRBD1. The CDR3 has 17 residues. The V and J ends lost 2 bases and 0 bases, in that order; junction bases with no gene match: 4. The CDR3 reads CASSLTGQGGAKNIQYF. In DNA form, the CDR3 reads TGTGCCAGCAGTTTAACAGGACAGGGGGGAGCCAAAAACATTCAGTACTTC.

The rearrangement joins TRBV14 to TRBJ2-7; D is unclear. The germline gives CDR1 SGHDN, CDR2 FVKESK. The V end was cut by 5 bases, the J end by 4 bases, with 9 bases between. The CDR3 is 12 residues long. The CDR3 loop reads CASSSVGYEQYF. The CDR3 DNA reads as TGTGCCAGCAGCTCGGTCGGGTACGAGCAGTACTTC. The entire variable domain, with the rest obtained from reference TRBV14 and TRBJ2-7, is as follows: EAGVTQFPSHSVIEKGQTVTLRCDPISGHDNLYWYRRVMGKEIKFLLHFVKESKQDESGMPNNRFLAERTGGTYSTLKVQPAELEDSGVYFCASSSVGYEQYFGPGTRLTVT.

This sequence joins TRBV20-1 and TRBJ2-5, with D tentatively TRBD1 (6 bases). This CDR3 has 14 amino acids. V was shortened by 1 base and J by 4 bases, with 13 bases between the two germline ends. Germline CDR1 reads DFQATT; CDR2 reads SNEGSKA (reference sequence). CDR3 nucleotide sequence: TGCAGTGCTAGAGCACAGGGTGCGGGAGAGACCCAGTACTTC. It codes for CSARAQGAGETQYF.

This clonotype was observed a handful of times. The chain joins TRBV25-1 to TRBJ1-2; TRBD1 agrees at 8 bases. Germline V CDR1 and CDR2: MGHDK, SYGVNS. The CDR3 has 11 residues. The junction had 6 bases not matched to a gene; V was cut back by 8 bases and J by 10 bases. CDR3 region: CASGQGWDYTF. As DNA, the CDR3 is TGTGCCAGCGGACAGGGCTGGGACTACACCTTC.

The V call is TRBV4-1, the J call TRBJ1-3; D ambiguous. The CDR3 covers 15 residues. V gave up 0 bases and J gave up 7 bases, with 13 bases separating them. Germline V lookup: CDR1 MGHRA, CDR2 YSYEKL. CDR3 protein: CASSQDRPIGNTIYF. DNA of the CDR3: TGCGCCAGCAGCCAAGATCGACCTATTGGGAACACCATATATTTT.

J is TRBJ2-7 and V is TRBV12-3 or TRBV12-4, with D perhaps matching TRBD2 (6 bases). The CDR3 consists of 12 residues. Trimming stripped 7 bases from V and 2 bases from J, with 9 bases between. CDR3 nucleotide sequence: TGTGCCAGCATGGGAGGCGCCTACGAGCAGTACTTC. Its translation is CASMGGAYEQYF.

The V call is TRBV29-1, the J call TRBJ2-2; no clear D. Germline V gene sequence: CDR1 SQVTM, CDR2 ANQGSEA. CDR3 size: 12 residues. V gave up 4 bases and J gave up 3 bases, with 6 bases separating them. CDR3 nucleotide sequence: TGCAGCGTTGGGCAAGACACCGGGGAGCTGTTTTTT. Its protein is CSVGQDTGELFF.

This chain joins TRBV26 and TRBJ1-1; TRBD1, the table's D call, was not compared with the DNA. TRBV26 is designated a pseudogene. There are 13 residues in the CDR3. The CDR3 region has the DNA TGTGCCAGCACTTGGACAGCGAACACTGAAGCTTTCTTT. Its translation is CASTWTANTEAFF.